These 26 T cell receptor beta chains share one sample of origin, sequenced in a study of blood T cell repertoires in COVID-19. Clones were read by immunoSEQ multiplex PCR, and TCRdb kept only the in-frame ones, dropping some. The sample lists 95,000 to 110,000 clones, around 80% occurring once. The material sequenced was peripheral blood. The source is a man aged 70 or older with acute or convalescent COVID-19.

This clone turned up a few times. The chain employs TRBV5-5 and TRBJ1-3; D possibly corresponds to TRBD1 (6 bases). Trimming stripped 4 bases from V and 0 bases from J, with 17 bases between. Germline V gene lookup returns CDR1 SGHKS and CDR2 YYEKEE (reference sequence). The CDR3 is 17 amino acids. CDR3 residues: CASSLRRGASSGNTIYF. The DNA of the CDR3 is TGTGCCAGCAGCCTCCGTCGGGGGGCGAGCTCTGGAAACACCATATATTTT.

The chain carries TRBV3-1 (or the pseudogene TRBV3-2) and TRBJ2-5, with D tentatively TRBD1 (6 bases). Germline V gene lookup returns CDR1 LGHDT and CDR2 YNNKEL (reference sequence). The CDR3 contains 13 residues. The V gene lost 1 base and the J gene lost 9 bases, with 12 bases spanning the gap. The CDR3 sequence is CASSQGQEEAQYF. The CDR3 DNA reads TGTGCCAGCAGCCAAGGACAGGAGGAGGCCCAGTACTTC.

In nucleotides, the CDR3 is TGTGCCAGCAGCTTAGTCGCCCCGGGACAGGGCGGCGAGCAGTACTTC. Amino acid sequence: CASSLVAPGQGGEQYF. The V and J genes are TRBV7-9 and TRBJ2-7; 9 nucleotides match TRBD1. Per the germline V gene, CDR1 is SEHNR and CDR2 is FQNEAQ (reference sequence). V lost 1 base, J lost 6 bases, and 10 bases stayed unmatched. This CDR3 is built from 16 residues.

The rearrangement links TRBV2 to TRBJ2-1; 15 nucleotides match TRBD2. J lost 9 bases, V lost 8 bases, and 5 bases had no gene match. Germline loops: CDR1 SNHLY, CDR2 FYNNEI. The CDR3 sequence is 14 residues long. CDR3 sequence reads: CASGLAGGTGEQFF. In nucleotides, the CDR3 is TGTGCCAGCGGACTAGCGGGGGGGACGGGTGAGCAGTTCTTC.

This clone showed up just once. The chain uses TRBV5-4 and TRBJ2-2; TRBD1 aligns across 8 bases. The CDR3 runs to 16 residues. Germline CDR1 is SGHNT and CDR2 is YYREEE (reference sequence). V was clipped by 0 bases and J by 5 bases; unmatched bases: 6. CDR3 sequence (DNA): TGTGCCAGCAGCTTGGCAAGACAGGGGCGGACCGGGGAGCTGTTTTTT. It translates to CASSLARQGRTGELFF.

The chain uses TRBV7-6 and TRBJ2-2, with TRBD2 identical over 12 bases. The V and J ends lost 5 bases and 3 bases, in that order; junction bases with no gene match: 16. Germline CDR1 reads SGHVS; CDR2 reads FNYEAQ. CDR3 length equals 20 residues. The CDR3 protein is CASSSLPGLAGGVYTGELFF. The CDR3 DNA is TGTGCCAGCAGCAGTCTACCGGGACTAGCGGGTGGGGTCTACACCGGGGAGCTGTTTTTT.

The chain uses TRBV12-3 or TRBV12-4 and TRBJ1-1; TRBD1 aligns across 7 bases. Losses at the gene ends were 6 bases for V and 4 bases for J; bases not matched to a gene: 5. The CDR3 sequence is 13 residues long. The DNA for the CDR3 is TGTGCCAGCAGCACAGGGGAGGTCACTGAAGCTTTCTTT. This codes for CASSTGEVTEAFF.

The chain employs TRBV5-1 and TRBJ1-2; no reliable D call. The V end lost 0 bases, the J end lost 0 bases, and 6 bases lay between the germline ends. This CDR3 region has 14 residues. CDR1 SGHRS and CDR2 YFSETQ come from the germline V gene. The CDR3 bases are TGCGCCAGCAGCTTGGCCCCAGCTAACTATGGCTACACCTTC. This codes for CASSLAPANYGYTF. Looking up the rest from reference TRBV5-1 and TRBJ1-2 gives the full variable domain: KAGVTQTPRYLIKTRGQQVTLSCSPISGHRSVSWYQQTPGQGLQFLFEYFSETQRNKGNFPGRFSGRQFSNSRSEMNVSTLELGDSALYLCASSLAPANYGYTFGSGTRLTVV.

V gene TRBV7-2 combines with J gene TRBJ2-2; no reliable D call. This CDR3 region has 13 residues. CDR1 and CDR2 from the germline V gene are SGHTA and FQGNSA. The germline V and J ends were trimmed by 1 base and 4 bases, with 4 bases remaining between them. Here the CDR3 DNA reads TGTGCCAGCAGCTTAGGCGGCACCGGGGAGCTGTTTTTT. This sequence encodes CASSLGGTGELFF.

The chain couples TRBV6-5 to TRBJ1-1, with D possibly TRBD1 on 5 matching bases. This CDR3 has 14 amino acids. Germline lookup yields CDR1 MNHEY and CDR2 SVGAGI. V was cut by 2 bases and J by 2 bases, with 9 bases left in between. In DNA, the CDR3 is TGTGCCAGCAGTTACACAGGACCTAACACTGAAGCTTTCTTT. Encoded protein: CASSYTGPNTEAFF.

This clone has just a few counts. CDR3 DNA sequence: TGCAGCGGGAAAGAGGACACTGAAGCTTTCTTT. Protein product: CSGKEDTEAFF. V gene TRBV29-1 combines with J gene TRBJ1-1, with D unclear. This CDR3 is built from 11 residues. The V gene's germline CDR1 is SQVTM and CDR2 ANQGSEA. Trimming took 7 bases from V and 3 from J, leaving 9 bases between them.

The V call is TRBV7-3, the J call TRBJ2-1, with 7 nucleotides matching TRBD2. This CDR3 contains 13 residues. Germline trimming cut 1 base from V and 8 bases from J; bases unmatched to any gene: 2. The germline CDR1 and CDR2 sequences are SGHTA and FQGTGA. This chain's CDR3 is CASSLRRGDEQFF. DNA for the CDR3: TGTGCCAGCAGCTTAAGACGGGGGGATGAGCAGTTCTTC.

The chain joins TRBV2 to TRBJ2-3, with 13 positions matching TRBD2. The J segment lost 0 bases and the V segment lost 7 bases, leaving 7 bases of the junction unmatched. There are 17 residues in the CDR3. Germline V gene lookup returns CDR1 SNHLY and CDR2 FYNNEI. CDR3: CASKKLAGGFSTDTQYF. CDR3 bases: TGTGCCAGCAAAAAACTAGCGGGGGGGTTTAGCACAGATACGCAGTATTTT.

The rearrangement joins TRBV5-1 to TRBJ2-3; 10 nucleotides line up with TRBD2. The germline gives CDR1 SGHRS, CDR2 YFSETQ. The CDR3 runs to 18 residues. The J segment lost 4 bases and the V segment lost 1 base, leaving 12 bases of the junction unmatched. This CDR3 reads CASSLRMFSGGKPDTQYF. The CDR3 nucleotides read TGCGCCAGCAGCTTGCGGATGTTTAGCGGGGGGAAACCAGATACGCAGTATTTT.

The J gene is TRBJ1-1, the V gene TRBV9; 10 nucleotides agree with TRBD1. The germline CDR1 and CDR2 sequences are SGDLS and YYNGEE. CDR3 length equals 17 residues. V shed 2 bases and J 6 bases; nucleotides not matched to a gene: 13. The CDR3 region is CASSVGGTGAKVAEAFF. CDR3 nucleotides: TGTGCCAGCAGCGTGGGGGGGACAGGGGCCAAGGTGGCTGAAGCTTTCTTT.

V gene TRBV6-5 combines with J gene TRBJ1-3; D not resolved. The germline V gene encodes CDR1 MNHEY and CDR2 SVGAGI. Between the trimmed V and J ends, which lost 0 bases and 1 base, there was a span of 7 bases. This CDR3 is 15 amino acids long. The DNA for the CDR3 is TGTGCCAGCAGTTACTCGGCGGAGTCTGGAAACACCATATATTTT. Its protein product is CASSYSAESGNTIYF.

The CDR3 DNA reads as TGTGCCAGCAGTTTATCACAGGGCGGAGATCAGCCCCAGCATTTT. Amino acid sequence: CASSLSQGGDQPQHF. The chain recombines TRBV27 with TRBJ1-5, with a weak D call TRBD1 (6 bases). This CDR3 has 15 residues. CDR1 and CDR2 from the germline V gene are MNHEY and SMNVEV (reference sequence). The V end lost 0 bases, the J end lost 5 bases, and 11 bases lay between the germline ends.

This clone appeared a single time. The chain carries TRBV2 and TRBJ1-2; maybe TRBD1 (6 bases). CDR3 length: 14 residues. Germline CDR1 and CDR2: SNHLY and FYNNEI. Trimming cost V 2 bases and J 8 bases, with 15 bases left between them. CDR3: CASSERQEGGGYTF. CDR3 DNA: TGTGCCAGCAGTGAACGACAGGAAGGAGGAGGCTACACCTTC.

The chain links TRBV19 to TRBJ1-1; 10 nucleotides align to TRBD1. Looked up from germline, CDR1 is LNHDA and CDR2 is SQIVND (reference sequence). This CDR3 contains 15 residues. V lost 5 bases to trimming and J lost 3 bases; unmatched junction nucleotides: 6. The CDR3, as DNA: TGTGCCAGTAGTCCCCGGACAGGGGGGGACACTGAAGCTTTCTTT. Encoded protein: CASSPRTGGDTEAFF.

This rearrangement joins TRBV19 to TRBJ1-1; TRBD1 matches at 7 bases. The CDR3 loop spans 13 amino acids. J was trimmed by 5 bases and V by 3 bases; bases with no gene match: 3. Germline loops: CDR1 LNHDA, CDR2 SQIVND (reference sequence). The CDR3 DNA reads TGTGCCAGTAGTATCTCCAGGGGGACTGAAGCTTTCTTT. Protein product: CASSISRGTEAFF.

V is TRBV29-1 and J is TRBJ2-1; the D gene is possibly TRBD2 (6 bases). Looked up from germline, CDR1 is SQVTM and CDR2 is ANQGSEA. The length of the CDR3 is 12 residues. V was pared by 4 bases and J by 4 bases, with 8 bases between. CDR3 sequence (DNA): TGCAGCGTTGGGGAGGAATACAATGAGCAGTTCTTC. Its protein product is CSVGEEYNEQFF.

This chain links TRBV5-1 with TRBJ2-5, with D tentatively TRBD1 (6 bases). The CDR3 has 15 residues. Trimming took off 7 bases at V and 2 bases at J, with 18 bases between the two ends. Germline V gene sequence: CDR1 SGHRS, CDR2 YFSETQ. The CDR3 DNA reads TGCGCCAGCGGATTTACCGGGACAACGCAAGAGACCCAGTACTTC. It translates to CASGFTGTTQETQYF.

This chain connects TRBV18 to TRBJ1-1, with 7 bases fitting TRBD1. This CDR3 spans 15 amino acids. V was pared by 1 base and J by 1 base, with 3 bases of the junction left unmatched. Germline CDR1 and CDR2: KGHSH and LQKENI. This chain's CDR3 is CASSPLTGTNTEAFF. CDR3 in DNA: TGTGCCAGCTCACCACTGACAGGGACGAACACTGAAGCTTTCTTT.

This clone has a single count. The chain is built from TRBV12-3 or TRBV12-4 and TRBJ2-1; TRBD2 might be the D (6 bases). Trimming stripped 7 bases from V and 8 bases from J, with 15 bases between. The CDR3 has 13 amino acids. CDR3 sequence: CASTRLRGDEQFF. The CDR3 nucleotides read TGTGCCAGCACCCGCCTGCGGGGTGATGAGCAGTTCTTC.

In this sample, this clone turned up once. The chain has TRBV6-5 and TRBJ2-5; possibly TRBD2 for D (6 bases). V was pared by 7 bases and J by 5 bases, with 17 bases between. The CDR3 consists of 14 residues. Germline V gene sequence: CDR1 MNHEY, CDR2 SVGAGI. Written as DNA, the CDR3 is TGTGCCAGCATAAGGGCGTATGGGGGGGAGACCCAGTACTTC. This gives the protein CASIRAYGGETQYF.

The chain couples TRBV5-1 to TRBJ2-7; TRBD1 matches at 10 bases. Germline V gene sequence: CDR1 SGHRS, CDR2 YFSETQ. This CDR3 contains 14 residues. V dropped 4 bases and J dropped 4; count of bases not matched to a gene: 5. CDR3 in DNA: TGCGCCAGCAGCCAAAGGACAGGGGGGTACGAGCAGTACTTC. Protein sequence: CASSQRTGGYEQYF.